This TCR beta chain was found in a study of cytomegalovirus exposure and HLA in healthy donors. Germline loops: CDR1 SNHLY, CDR2 FYNNEI. The CDR3 is 15 amino acids. With 10 bases removed from V and 4 bases from J, the gap between germline ends came to 17 bases. With 60 Vbeta and 13 Jbeta primers, the PCR was carried out. Sequenced by immunoSEQ multiplex PCR; TCRdb stores in-frame clones only, minus some. The repertoire holds some 100,000 clones, with 85% to 90% as singletons. The receptor comes from a man in his thirties or forties in good health and CMV-seronegative. The rearrangement joins TRBV2 to TRBJ1-6; possibly TRBD1 for D (5 bases). The sequenced sample was PBMCs. Here the CDR3 DNA reads TGTGCCACCCTACGGGACTTCTTATATAATTCACCCCTCCACTTT. Translated: CATLRDFLYNSPLHF.